A selection of T cell receptor beta chains follows, all from one sample in a study of CD8 T cells in Susac syndrome. TCRdb re-derived calls from the immunoSEQ multiplex PCR reads in MiXCR, one entry per CDR3 protein. The top ten hold 0.08% to 0.11% of the sample, which has roughly 200,000 distinct CDR3 sequences, around 96% seen once. Input material: CD4+ T cells from PBMCs. The receptors shown here come from a human donor in good health. CDR3s include the opening cysteine and the closing phenylalanine or tryptophan. The D gene is left open where the match is weak. Some rows mark clone size as missing; the rest say once, few, many or name a class of expanded clone.

TRBD2,TRBJ2-1,TRBV27,NA,CASSLSLGASGNEQFF,TGTGCCAGCAGTTTATCGTTAGGGGCTAGCGGGAATGAGCAGTTCTTC
TRBD2,TRBJ2-1,TRBV11-2,NA,CASSSSGMSYNEQFF,TGTGCCAGCAGCTCTAGCGGGATGTCCTACAATGAGCAGTTCTTC
NA,TRBJ2-7,TRBV6-5,NA,CASNSPQTREQYF,TGTGCCAGCAACTCCCCACAAACCCGCGAGCAGTACTTC
NA,TRBJ2-5,TRBV20-1,NA,CSAVDSNQETQYF,TGCAGTGCCGTAGACAGCAACCAAGAGACCCAGTACTTC
TRBD2,TRBJ2-3,TRBV29-1,NA,CSVGTSSTDTQYF,TGCAGCGTCGGGACTAGCAGCACAGATACGCAGTATTTT
NA,TRBJ2-7,TRBV30,NA,CAWASGLRTYEQYF,TGTGCCTGGGCGAGTGGACTACGAACCTACGAGCAGTACTTC
NA,TRBJ2-5,TRBV29-1,NA,CSVEETFRGETQYF,TGCAGCGTTGAAGAGACTTTTAGGGGGGAGACCCAGTACTTC
NA,TRBJ2-4,TRBV20-1,NA,CSVVWENIQYF,TGCAGTGTAGTATGGGAAAACATTCAGTACTTC
NA,TRBJ1-4,TRBV12-3/TRBV12-4,NA,CASSFSRGEKLFF,TGTGCCAGCAGTTTCTCCAGGGGTGAAAAACTGTTTTTT
TRBD2,TRBJ2-2,TRBV7-2,NA,CASSSTSVSNTGELFF,TGTGCCAGCAGCTCGACTAGCGTATCGAACACCGGGGAGCTGTTTTTT
NA,TRBJ1-1,TRBV18,NA,CASSQDENTEAFF,TGTGCCAGCTCACAGGACGAAAACACTGAAGCTTTCTTT
NA,TRBJ1-2,TRBV14,once,CASSQDENYGYTF,TGTGCCAGCAGCCAAGATGAAAACTATGGCTACACCTTC
NA,TRBJ2-1,TRBV20-1,once,CSAGDRTRYNEQFF,TGCAGCGCGGGGGACAGGACACGTTACAATGAGCAGTTCTTC
TRBD1,TRBJ1-2,TRBV20-1,NA,CSSTSGTDHGYTF,TGCAGTTCAACCTCCGGGACAGACCATGGCTACACCTTC
TRBD2,TRBJ2-1,TRBV20-1,NA,CSARGLAGPNSYNEQFF,TGCAGTGCTAGAGGACTAGCGGGACCAAACTCCTACAATGAGCAGTTCTTC
TRBD1,TRBJ1-5,TRBV18,NA,CASSPGQGDTQPQHF,TGTGCCAGCTCACCAGGACAGGGCGATACTCAGCCCCAGCATTTT
NA,TRBJ1-2,TRBV29-1,NA,CSVERAGGGYTF,TGCAGCGTTGAAAGGGCCGGGGGAGGCTACACCTTC
NA,TRBJ2-7,TRBV29-1,once,CSVEILDEQYF,TGCAGCGTTGAAATACTCGACGAGCAGTACTTC
NA,TRBJ1-4,TRBV28,NA,CASSSGTRATNEKLFF,TGTGCCAGCAGTTCCGGGACACGGGCAACTAATGAAAAACTGTTTTTT
NA,TRBJ2-7,TRBV28,NA,CASRGPGPYEQYF,TGTGCCAGCAGGGGGCCAGGACCCTACGAGCAGTACTTC
NA,TRBJ2-1,TRBV24-1,NA,CATEWGINNEQFF,TGTGCCACCGAATGGGGAATAAACAATGAGCAGTTCTTC
NA,TRBJ2-3,TRBV5-6,NA,CASSLFDRADTDTQYF,TGTGCCAGCAGCTTGTTCGACCGGGCGGACACAGATACGCAGTATTTT
TRBD1,TRBJ2-3,TRBV28,NA,CASNRDRSTDTQYF,TGTGCCAGCAACCGGGACAGGTCCACAGATACGCAGTATTTT
TRBD2,TRBJ2-3,TRBV7-2,NA,CASSPPGTSGADTQYF,TGTGCCAGCAGCCCCCCCGGGACTAGCGGGGCAGATACGCAGTATTTT
TRBD2,TRBJ2-1,TRBV18,NA,CASLGTSGSGNEQFF,TGTGCCAGCTTGGGGACTAGCGGGAGTGGTAATGAGCAGTTCTTC
NA,TRBJ1-2,TRBV20-1,NA,CSARRGAGYGYTF,TGCAGTGCGCGGCGGGGGGCCGGCTATGGCTACACCTTC
TRBD2,TRBJ2-3,TRBV3-1,NA,CASSQEGAGEGDTQYF,TGTGCCAGCAGCCAAGAAGGAGCGGGAGAGGGAGATACGCAGTATTTT
TRBD2,TRBJ2-3,TRBV6-6,NA,CASSTGLAGADTQYF,TGTGCCAGCAGCACGGGACTAGCGGGAGCGGATACGCAGTATTTT
NA,TRBJ2-7,TRBV3-1,once,CASSLTQSYEQYF,TGTGCCAGCAGCCTGACGCAGTCCTACGAGCAGTACTTC
TRBD2,TRBJ2-5,TRBV3-1,NA,CASSRTSGKETQYF,TGTGCCAGCAGTCGGACTAGCGGGAAAGAGACCCAGTACTTC
NA,TRBJ2-3,TRBV12-3/TRBV12-4,NA,CASSPQLGRGTDTQYF,TGTGCCAGCAGTCCACAACTGGGTAGAGGCACAGATACGCAGTATTTT
NA,TRBJ1-4,TRBV27,NA,CASSSVNENLFF,TGTGCCAGCAGTTCGGTGAATGAAAACCTGTTTTTT
TRBD1,TRBJ2-7,TRBV20-1,NA,CSANGGQGGEQYF,TGCAGTGCTAACGGGGGACAGGGGGGCGAGCAGTACTTC
TRBD2,TRBJ2-1,TRBV6-2/TRBV6-3,NA,CASSYSQFYEREHEQFF,TGTGCCAGCAGTTACTCGCAGTTCTATGAGCGGGAGCATGAGCAGTTCTTC
TRBD2,TRBJ2-1,TRBV28,NA,CASNSIWGTSGRNYNEQFF,TGTGCCAGCAATTCAATCTGGGGGACTAGCGGGAGGAATTACAATGAGCAGTTCTTC
TRBD2,TRBJ2-7,TRBV30,once,CAWKPSGAYEQYF,TGTGCCTGGAAGCCTAGCGGGGCCTACGAGCAGTACTTC
NA,TRBJ1-1,TRBV12-3/TRBV12-4,NA,CASRWDADTEAFF,TGTGCCAGCAGGTGGGACGCGGACACTGAAGCTTTCTTT
NA,TRBJ2-1,TRBV11-3,NA,CASSLDSHNEQFF,TGTGCCAGCAGCTTAGACAGCCACAATGAGCAGTTCTTC
NA,TRBJ2-4,TRBV6-6,NA,CASRDEGIQYF,TGTGCCAGCAGGGACGAGGGGATTCAGTACTTC
NA,TRBJ2-2,TRBV12-3/TRBV12-4,NA,CASRLEPGPLAPGELFF,TGTGCCAGCAGACTGGAACCGGGACCTTTGGCGCCCGGGGAGCTGTTTTTT
NA,TRBJ2-1,TRBV7-6,NA,CASSPLNNEQFF,TGTGCCAGCAGCCCTCTAAACAATGAGCAGTTCTTC
TRBD2,TRBJ2-1,TRBV4-3,NA,CASSPGTSVSSYNEQFF,TGCGCCAGCAGCCCCGGGACTAGCGTGAGCTCCTACAATGAGCAGTTCTTC
NA,TRBJ2-1,TRBV15,NA,CATTRAGTLSEQFF,TGTGCCACAACGAGGGCCGGGACTTTAAGTGAGCAGTTCTTC
TRBD2,TRBJ2-7,TRBV12-3/TRBV12-4,few,CASSPGLAGEQYF,TGTGCCAGCAGTCCCGGACTAGCGGGAGAGCAGTACTTC
TRBD1,TRBJ1-1,TRBV29-1,few,CSVRDRVGTEAFF,TGCAGCGTTCGTGACAGGGTGGGCACTGAAGCTTTCTTT
TRBD1,TRBJ1-1,TRBV3-1,NA,CASSLQGAPNAFF,TGTGCCAGCAGCTTGCAGGGGGCTCCTAACGCTTTCTTT
NA,TRBJ2-3,TRBV12-3/TRBV12-4,once,CASSFSPGEDTQYF,TGTGCCAGCAGTTTCTCTCCCGGGGAAGATACGCAGTATTTT
TRBD1,TRBJ2-1,TRBV3-1,NA,CASSLITGDRSSREQFF,TGTGCCAGCAGCCTTATAACCGGGGACAGGTCCTCAAGAGAGCAGTTCTTC
TRBD2,TRBJ2-3,TRBV7-2,once,CASTLAGIGSTDTQYF,TGTGCCAGCACCCTAGCGGGAATAGGTAGCACAGATACGCAGTATTTT
NA,TRBJ2-5,TRBV20-1,NA,CSARRKETQYF,TGCAGTGCTAGACGGAAAGAGACCCAGTACTTC
TRBD1,TRBJ2-1,TRBV3-1,NA,CASSQPGQDNEQFF,TGTGCCAGCAGCCAACCGGGACAGGACAATGAGCAGTTCTTC
TRBD2,TRBJ2-1,TRBV7-2,NA,CASSTTSGAYNEQFF,TGTGCCAGCAGCACGACAAGCGGGGCCTACAATGAGCAGTTCTTC
NA,TRBJ2-7,TRBV7-2,NA,CASSLAPQGEQYF,TGTGCCAGCAGCTTAGCTCCCCAGGGGGAGCAGTACTTC